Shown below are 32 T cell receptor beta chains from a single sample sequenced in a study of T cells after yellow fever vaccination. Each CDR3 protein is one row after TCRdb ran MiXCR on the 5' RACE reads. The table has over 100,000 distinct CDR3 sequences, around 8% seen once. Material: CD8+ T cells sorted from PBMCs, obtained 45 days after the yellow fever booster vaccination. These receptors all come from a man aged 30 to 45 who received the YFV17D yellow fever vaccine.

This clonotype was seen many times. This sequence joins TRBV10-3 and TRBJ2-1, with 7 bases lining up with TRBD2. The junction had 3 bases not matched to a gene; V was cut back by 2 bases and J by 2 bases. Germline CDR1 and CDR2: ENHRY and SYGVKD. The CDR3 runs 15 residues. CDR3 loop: CAISEEGLAYNEQFF. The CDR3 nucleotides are TGTGCCATCAGTGAGGAAGGACTAGCCTACAATGAGCAGTTCTTC.

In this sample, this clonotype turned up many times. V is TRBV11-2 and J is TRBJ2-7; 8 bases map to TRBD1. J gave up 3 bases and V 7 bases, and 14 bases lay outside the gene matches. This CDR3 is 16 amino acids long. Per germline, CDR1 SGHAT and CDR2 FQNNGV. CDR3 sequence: CASTPGNRGDFYEQYF. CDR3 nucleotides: TGTGCCAGCACCCCAGGCAACAGGGGGGATTTCTACGAGCAGTACTTC.

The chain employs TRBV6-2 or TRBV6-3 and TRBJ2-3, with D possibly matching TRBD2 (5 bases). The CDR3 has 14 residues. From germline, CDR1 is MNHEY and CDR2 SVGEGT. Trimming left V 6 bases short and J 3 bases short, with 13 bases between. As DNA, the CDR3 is TGTGCCAGCAGACCCGGCGGGTGGACAGATACGCAGTATTTT. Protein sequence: CASRPGGWTDTQYF.

CDR3 DNA sequence: TGTGCCAGCAGCTTCGTGTCCTTGCCCTACGAGCAGTACTTC. Translated, it gives CASSFVSLPYEQYF. The genes are TRBV13 and TRBJ2-7, with D unresolved. Per germline, CDR1 PRHDT and CDR2 FYEKMQ (reference sequence). Trimming took off 3 bases at V and 2 bases at J, with 11 bases between the two ends. The CDR3 consists of 14 residues.

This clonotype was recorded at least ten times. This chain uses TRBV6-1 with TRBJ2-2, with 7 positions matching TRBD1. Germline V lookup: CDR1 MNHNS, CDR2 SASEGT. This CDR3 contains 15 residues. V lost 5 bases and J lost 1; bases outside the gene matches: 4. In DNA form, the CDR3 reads TGTGCCAGCAGTACCGGGACAGTGAACACCGGGGAGCTGTTTTTT. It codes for CASSTGTVNTGELFF.

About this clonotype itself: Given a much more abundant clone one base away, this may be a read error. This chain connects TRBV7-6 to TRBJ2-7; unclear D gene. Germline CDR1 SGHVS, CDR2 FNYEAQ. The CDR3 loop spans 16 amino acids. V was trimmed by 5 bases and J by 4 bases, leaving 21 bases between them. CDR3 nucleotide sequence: TGTGCCAGCAGCCCACTAAAGGACCCATTGCCTTACGAGCAGTACTTC. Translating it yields CASSPLKDPLPYEQYF. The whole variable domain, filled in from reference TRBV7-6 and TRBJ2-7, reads GAGVSQSPRYKVTKRGQDVALRCDPISGHVSLYWYRQALGQGPEFLTYFNYEAQQDKSGLPNDRFSAERPEGSISTLTIQRTEQRDSAMYRCASSPLKDPLPYEQYFGPGTRLTVT.

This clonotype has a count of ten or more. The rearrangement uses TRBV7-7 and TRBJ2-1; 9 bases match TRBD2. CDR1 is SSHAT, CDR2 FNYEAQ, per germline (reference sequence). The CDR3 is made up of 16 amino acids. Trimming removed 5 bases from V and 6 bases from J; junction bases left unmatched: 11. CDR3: CASSPLTSGILNEQFF. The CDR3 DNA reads TGTGCCAGCAGCCCATTGACTAGCGGCATTCTCAATGAGCAGTTCTTC.

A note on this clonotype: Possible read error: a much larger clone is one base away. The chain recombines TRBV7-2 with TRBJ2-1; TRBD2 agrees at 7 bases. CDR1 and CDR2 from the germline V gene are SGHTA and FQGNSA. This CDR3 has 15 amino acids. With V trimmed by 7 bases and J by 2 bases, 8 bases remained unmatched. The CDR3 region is CASNSPGRPYNEQFF. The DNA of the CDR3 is TGTGCCAGCAACTCCCCCGGGAGGCCCTACAATGAGCAGTTCTTC.

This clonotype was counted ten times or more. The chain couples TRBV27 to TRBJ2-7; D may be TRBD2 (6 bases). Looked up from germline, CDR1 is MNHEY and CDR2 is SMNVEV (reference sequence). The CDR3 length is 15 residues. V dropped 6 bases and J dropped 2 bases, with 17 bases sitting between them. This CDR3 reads CASSPVTGVAYEQYF. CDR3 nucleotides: TGTGCCAGCAGCCCCGTCACGGGAGTGGCCTACGAGCAGTACTTC.

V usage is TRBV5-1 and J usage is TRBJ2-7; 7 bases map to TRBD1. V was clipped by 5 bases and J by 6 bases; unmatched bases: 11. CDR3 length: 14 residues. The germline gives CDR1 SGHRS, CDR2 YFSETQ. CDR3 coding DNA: TGCGCCAGCAGTCCTACAGGGGAATCATTCGAGCAGTACTTC. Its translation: CASSPTGESFEQYF.

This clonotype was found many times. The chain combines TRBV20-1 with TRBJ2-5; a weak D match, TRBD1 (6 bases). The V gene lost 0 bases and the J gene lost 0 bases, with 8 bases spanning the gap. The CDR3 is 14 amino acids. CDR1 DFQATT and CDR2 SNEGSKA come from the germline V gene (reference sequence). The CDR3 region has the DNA TGCAGTGCTAGAGATCCAGGGGACCAAGAGACCCAGTACTTC. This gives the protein CSARDPGDQETQYF.

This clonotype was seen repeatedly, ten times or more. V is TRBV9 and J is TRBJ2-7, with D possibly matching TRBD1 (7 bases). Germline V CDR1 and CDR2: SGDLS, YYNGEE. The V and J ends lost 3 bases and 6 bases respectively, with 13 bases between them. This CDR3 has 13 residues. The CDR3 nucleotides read TGTGCCAGCAGCGCAGGGGGGTCTGTCGAGCAGTACTTC. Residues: CASSAGGSVEQYF. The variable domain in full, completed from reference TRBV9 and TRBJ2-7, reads DSGVTQTPKHLITATGQRVTLRCSPRSGDLSVYWYQQSLDQGLQFLIQYYNGEERAKGNILERFSAQQFPDLHSELNLSSLELGDSALYFCASSAGGSVEQYFGPGTRLTVT.

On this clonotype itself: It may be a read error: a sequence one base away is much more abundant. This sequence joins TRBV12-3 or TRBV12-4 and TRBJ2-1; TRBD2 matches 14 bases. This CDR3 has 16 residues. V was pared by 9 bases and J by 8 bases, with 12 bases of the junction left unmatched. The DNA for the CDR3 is TGTGCCAGAAGTCCCCTCGGACTAGCGGGAGGAGATGAGCAGTTCTTC. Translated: CARSPLGLAGGDEQFF.

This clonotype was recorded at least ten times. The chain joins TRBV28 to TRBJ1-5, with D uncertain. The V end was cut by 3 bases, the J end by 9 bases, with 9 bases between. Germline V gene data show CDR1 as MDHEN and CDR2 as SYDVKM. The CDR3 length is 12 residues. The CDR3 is CASSFPIRPQHF. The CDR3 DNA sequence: TGTGCCAGCAGTTTCCCCATCAGGCCCCAGCATTTT.

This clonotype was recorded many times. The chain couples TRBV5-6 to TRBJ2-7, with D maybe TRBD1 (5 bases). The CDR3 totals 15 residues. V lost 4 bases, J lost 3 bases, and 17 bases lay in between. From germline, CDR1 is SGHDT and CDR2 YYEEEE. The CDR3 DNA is TGTGCCAGCAGCCAAGGGGCCAATCGACTCTACGAGCAGTACTTC. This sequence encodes CASSQGANRLYEQYF.

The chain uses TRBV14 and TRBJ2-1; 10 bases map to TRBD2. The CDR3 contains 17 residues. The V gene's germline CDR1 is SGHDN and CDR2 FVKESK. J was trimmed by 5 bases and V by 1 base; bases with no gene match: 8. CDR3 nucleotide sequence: TGTGCCAGCAGCCAAGGGGGGATTGGACTAGCGGACAATGAGCAGTTCTTC. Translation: CASSQGGIGLADNEQFF. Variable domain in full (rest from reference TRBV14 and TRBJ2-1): EAGVTQFPSHSVIEKGQTVTLRCDPISGHDNLYWYRRVMGKEIKFLLHFVKESKQDESGMPNNRFLAERTGGTYSTLKVQPAELEDSGVYFCASSQGGIGLADNEQFFGPGTRLTVL.

The CDR3 is CASSLIAGGSGEQFF. DNA of the CDR3: TGTGCCAGCAGCTTGATAGCGGGAGGAAGCGGTGAGCAGTTCTTC. The V and J genes are TRBV11-2 and TRBJ2-1; 10 nucleotides align to TRBD2. Trimming at V came to 3 bases and at J to 9 bases, leaving 8 bases not matched to a gene. Germline V gene sequence: CDR1 SGHAT, CDR2 FQNNGV. The CDR3 totals 15 residues.

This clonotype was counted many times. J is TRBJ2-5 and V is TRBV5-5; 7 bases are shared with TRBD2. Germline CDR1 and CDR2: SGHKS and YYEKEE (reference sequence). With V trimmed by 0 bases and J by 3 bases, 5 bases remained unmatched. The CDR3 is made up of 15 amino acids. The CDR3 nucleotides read TGTGCCAGCAGCTTGGCCGGCCTAGCGGAAGAGACCCAGTACTTC. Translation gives CASSLAGLAEETQYF.

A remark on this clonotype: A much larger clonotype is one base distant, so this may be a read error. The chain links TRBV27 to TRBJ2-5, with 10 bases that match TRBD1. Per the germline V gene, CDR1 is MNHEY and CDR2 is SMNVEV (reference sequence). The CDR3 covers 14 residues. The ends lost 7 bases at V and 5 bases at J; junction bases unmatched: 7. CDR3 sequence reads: CASKGTGVHETQYF. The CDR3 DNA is TGTGCCAGCAAGGGGACAGGGGTACATGAGACCCAGTACTTC.

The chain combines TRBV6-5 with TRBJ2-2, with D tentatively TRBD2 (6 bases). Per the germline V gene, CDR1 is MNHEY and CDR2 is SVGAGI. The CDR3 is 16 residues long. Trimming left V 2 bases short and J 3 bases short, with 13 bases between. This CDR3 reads CASSYLGGLYTGELFF. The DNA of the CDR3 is TGTGCCAGCAGTTACCTCGGGGGACTGTACACCGGGGAGCTGTTTTTT.

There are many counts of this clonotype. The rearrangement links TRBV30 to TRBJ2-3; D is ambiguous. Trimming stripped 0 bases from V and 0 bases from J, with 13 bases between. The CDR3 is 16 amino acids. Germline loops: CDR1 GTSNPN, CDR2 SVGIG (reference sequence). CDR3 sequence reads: CAWSVPGASSTDTQYF. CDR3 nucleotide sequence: TGTGCCTGGAGTGTACCTGGCGCGTCTAGCACAGATACGCAGTATTTT.

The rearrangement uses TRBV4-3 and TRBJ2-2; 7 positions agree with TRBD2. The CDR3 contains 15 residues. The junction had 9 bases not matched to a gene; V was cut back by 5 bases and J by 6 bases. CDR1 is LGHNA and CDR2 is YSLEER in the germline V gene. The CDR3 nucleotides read TGCGCCAGCAGCGAAGGGTGGGGGAGGGCCGGGGAGCTGTTTTTT. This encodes CASSEGWGRAGELFF.

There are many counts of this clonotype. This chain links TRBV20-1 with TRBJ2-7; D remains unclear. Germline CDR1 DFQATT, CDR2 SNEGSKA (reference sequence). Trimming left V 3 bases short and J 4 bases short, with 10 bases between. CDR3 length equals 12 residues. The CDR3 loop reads CSARNIGYEQYF. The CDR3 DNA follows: TGCAGTGCTAGGAACATCGGGTACGAGCAGTACTTC.

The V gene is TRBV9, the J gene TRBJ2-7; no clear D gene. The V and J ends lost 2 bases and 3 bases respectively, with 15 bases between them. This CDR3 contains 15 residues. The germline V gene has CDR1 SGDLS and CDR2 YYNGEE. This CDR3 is CASSVGWESVYEQYF. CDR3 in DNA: TGTGCCAGCAGCGTTGGGTGGGAAAGTGTCTACGAGCAGTACTTC.

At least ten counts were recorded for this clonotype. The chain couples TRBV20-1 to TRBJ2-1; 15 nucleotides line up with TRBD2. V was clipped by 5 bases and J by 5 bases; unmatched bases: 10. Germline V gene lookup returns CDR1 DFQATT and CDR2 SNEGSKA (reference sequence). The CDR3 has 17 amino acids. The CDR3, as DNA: TGCAGTGCTCGGACCGGGACTAGCGGGAGGATTCACAATGAGCAGTTCTTC. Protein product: CSARTGTSGRIHNEQFF.

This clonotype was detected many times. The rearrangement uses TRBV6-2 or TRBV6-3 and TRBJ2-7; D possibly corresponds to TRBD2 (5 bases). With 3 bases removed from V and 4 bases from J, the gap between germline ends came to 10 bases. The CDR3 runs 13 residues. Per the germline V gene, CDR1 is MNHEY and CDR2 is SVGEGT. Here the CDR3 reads CASSYEREYEQYF. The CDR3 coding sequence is TGTGCCAGCAGTTATGAGAGGGAGTACGAGCAGTACTTC.

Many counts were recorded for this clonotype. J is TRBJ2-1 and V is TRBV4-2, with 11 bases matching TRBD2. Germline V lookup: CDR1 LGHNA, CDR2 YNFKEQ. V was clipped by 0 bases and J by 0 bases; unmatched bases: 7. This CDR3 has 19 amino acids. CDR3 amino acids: CASSQEETSGTFSYNEQFF. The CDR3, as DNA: TGTGCCAGCAGCCAAGAAGAGACTAGCGGGACTTTCTCCTACAATGAGCAGTTCTTC.

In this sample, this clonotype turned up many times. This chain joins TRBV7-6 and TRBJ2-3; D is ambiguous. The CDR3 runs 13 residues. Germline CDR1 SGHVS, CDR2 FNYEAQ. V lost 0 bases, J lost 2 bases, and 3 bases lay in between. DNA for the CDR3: TGTGCCAGCAGCTTAGCTACCACAGATACGCAGTATTTT. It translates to CASSLATTDTQYF.

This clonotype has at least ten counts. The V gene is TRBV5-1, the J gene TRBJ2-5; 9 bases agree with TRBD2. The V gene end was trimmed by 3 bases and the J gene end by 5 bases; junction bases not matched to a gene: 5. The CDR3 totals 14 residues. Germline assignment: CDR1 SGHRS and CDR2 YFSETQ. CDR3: CASSSGTSLETQYF. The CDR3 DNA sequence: TGCGCCAGCAGCTCCGGGACTAGCTTGGAGACCCAGTACTTC.

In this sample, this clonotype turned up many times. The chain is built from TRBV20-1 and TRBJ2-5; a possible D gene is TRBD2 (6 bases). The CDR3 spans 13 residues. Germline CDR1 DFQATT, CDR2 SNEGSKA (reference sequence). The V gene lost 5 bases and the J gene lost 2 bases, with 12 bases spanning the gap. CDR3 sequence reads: CSAGSGPQETQYF. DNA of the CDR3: TGCAGTGCTGGAAGCGGGCCACAAGAGACCCAGTACTTC.

Here the CDR3 reads CATSDPNREISYNEQFF. The CDR3 bases are TGTGCCACCAGTGATCCAAACAGGGAAATTTCCTACAATGAGCAGTTCTTC. The chain employs TRBV24-1 and TRBJ2-1; possible D gene TRBD1, 6 bases. CDR1 KGHDR and CDR2 SFDVKD come from the germline V gene. Trimming took off 3 bases at V and 1 base at J, with 15 bases between the two ends. The CDR3 is 17 amino acids.

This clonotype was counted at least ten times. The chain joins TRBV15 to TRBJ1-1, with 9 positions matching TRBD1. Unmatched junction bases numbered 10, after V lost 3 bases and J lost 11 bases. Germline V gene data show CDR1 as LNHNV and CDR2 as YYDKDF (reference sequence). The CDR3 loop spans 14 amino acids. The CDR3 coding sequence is TGTGCCACCAGCAGCCTAGGGACAGGGAGTAACGCTTTCTTT. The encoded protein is CATSSLGTGSNAFF. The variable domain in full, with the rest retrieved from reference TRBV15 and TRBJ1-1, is DAMVIQNPRYQVTQFGKPVTLSCSQTLNHNVMYWYQQKSSQAPKLLFHYYDKDFNNEADTPDNFQSRRPNTSFCFLDIRSPGLGDTAMYLCATSSLGTGSNAFFGQGTRLTVV.